This T cell receptor (beta chain) emerged from a study of blood T cell repertoires in COVID-19. Study as a whole: Specimens from acute and convalescent COVID-19 originated in the United States, Italy and Spain.

Germline loops: CDR1 MNHNY, CDR2 SVGAGI (reference sequence). The CDR3 totals 15 residues. V shed 2 bases and J shed 3 bases, with 10 bases lying between them. How the authors handled the data: It was from reference gene primer amplification that nucleated cell counts were estimated. Profiling relied on immunoSEQ multiplex PCR, and the TCRdb table lists in-frame clones only, not all of them. Clone size and the V and J calls come from that table; the DNA yielded D and trimming. The table lists about 73,000 clones, 82% of them singletons, with more than 4% in the top ten. The clonotype comes from a woman aged 60-70 years with acute or convalescent COVID-19. This rearrangement joins TRBV6-6 to TRBJ2-2; D may be TRBD1 (5 bases). Sequencing was carried out using peripheral blood. The CDR3 reads CASSYQGGDTGELFF. In DNA, the CDR3 is TGTGCCAGCAGTTACCAGGGTGGGGACACCGGGGAGCTGTTTTTT.